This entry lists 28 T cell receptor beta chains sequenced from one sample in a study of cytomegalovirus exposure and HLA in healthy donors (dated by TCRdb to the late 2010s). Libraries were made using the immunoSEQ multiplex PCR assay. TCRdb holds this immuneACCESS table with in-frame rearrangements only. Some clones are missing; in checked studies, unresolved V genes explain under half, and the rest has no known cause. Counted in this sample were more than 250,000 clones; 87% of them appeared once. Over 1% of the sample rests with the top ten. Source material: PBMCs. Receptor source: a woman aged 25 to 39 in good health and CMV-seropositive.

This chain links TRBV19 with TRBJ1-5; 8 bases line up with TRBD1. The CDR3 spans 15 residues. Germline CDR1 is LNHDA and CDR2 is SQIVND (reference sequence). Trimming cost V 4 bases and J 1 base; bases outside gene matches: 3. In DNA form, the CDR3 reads TGTGCCAGTAGTACAGGACAGGGCAGCAATCAGCCCCAGCATTTT. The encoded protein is CASSTGQGSNQPQHF.

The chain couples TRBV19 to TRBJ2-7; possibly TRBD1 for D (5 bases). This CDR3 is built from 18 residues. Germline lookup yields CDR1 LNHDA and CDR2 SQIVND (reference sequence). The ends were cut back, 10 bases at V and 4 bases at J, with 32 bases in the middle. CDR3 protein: CATMGIRVDQSPTYEQYF. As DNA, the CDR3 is TGTGCCACTATGGGTATCAGGGTGGACCAGTCCCCCACTTACGAGCAGTACTTC.

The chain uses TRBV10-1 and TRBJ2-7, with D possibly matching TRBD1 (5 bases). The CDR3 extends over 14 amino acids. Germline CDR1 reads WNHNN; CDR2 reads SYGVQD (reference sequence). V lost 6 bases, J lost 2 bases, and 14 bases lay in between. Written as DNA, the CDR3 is TGCGCCAGCAGCTCAGCCACAGGACCCTACGAGCAGTACTTC. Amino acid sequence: CASSSATGPYEQYF.

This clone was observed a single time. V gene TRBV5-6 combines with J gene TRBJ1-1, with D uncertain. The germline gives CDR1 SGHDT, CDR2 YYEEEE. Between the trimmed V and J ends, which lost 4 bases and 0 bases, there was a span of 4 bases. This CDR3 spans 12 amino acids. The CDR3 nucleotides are TGTGCCAGCAGCCGGTTGAACACTGAAGCTTTCTTT. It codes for CASSRLNTEAFF.

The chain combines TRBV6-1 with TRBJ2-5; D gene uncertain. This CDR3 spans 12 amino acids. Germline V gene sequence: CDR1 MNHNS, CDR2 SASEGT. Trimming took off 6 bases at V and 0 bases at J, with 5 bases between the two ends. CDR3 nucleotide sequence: TGTGCCAGCAGCCCTAACCAAGAGACCCAGTACTTC. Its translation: CASSPNQETQYF.

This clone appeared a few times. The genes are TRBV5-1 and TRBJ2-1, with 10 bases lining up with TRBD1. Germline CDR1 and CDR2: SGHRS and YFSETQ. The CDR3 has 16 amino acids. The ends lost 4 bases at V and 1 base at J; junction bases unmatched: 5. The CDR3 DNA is TGCGCCAGCAGCGACGGGACAGGGGTTTCCTACAATGAGCAGTTCTTC. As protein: CASSDGTGVSYNEQFF.

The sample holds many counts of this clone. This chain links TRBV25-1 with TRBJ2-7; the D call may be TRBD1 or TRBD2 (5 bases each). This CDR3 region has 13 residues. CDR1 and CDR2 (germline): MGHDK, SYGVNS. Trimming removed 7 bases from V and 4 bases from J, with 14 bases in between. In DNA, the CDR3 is TGTGCCAGCATACAGGACGGGGTATACGAGCAGTACTTC. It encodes CASIQDGVYEQYF.

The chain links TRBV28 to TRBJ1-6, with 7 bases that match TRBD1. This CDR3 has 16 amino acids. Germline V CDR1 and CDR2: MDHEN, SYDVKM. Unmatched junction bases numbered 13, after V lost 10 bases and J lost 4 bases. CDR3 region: CATRPGTAAYNSPLHF. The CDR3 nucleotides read TGTGCCACCCGCCCGGGGACAGCTGCATATAATTCACCCCTCCACTTT.

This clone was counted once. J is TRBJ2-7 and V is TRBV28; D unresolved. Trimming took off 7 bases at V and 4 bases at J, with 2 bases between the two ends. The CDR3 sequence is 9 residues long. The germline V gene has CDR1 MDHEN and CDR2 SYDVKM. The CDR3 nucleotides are TGTGCCAGCAAGTACGAGCAGTACTTC. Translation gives CASKYEQYF.

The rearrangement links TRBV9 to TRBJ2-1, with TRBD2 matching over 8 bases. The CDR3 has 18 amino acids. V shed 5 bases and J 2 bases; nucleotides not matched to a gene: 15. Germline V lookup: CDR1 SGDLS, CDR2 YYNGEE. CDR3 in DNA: TGTGCCAGCAGTATAGACGAGCGGGAGAATTCCCCCTACAATGAGCAGTTCTTC. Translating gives CASSIDERENSPYNEQFF.

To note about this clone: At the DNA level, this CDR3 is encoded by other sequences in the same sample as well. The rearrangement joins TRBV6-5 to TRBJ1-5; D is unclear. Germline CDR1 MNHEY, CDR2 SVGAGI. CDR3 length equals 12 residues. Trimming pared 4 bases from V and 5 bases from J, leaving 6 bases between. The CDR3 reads CASSFRDQPQHF. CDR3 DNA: TGTGCCAGCAGTTTCCGGGATCAGCCCCAGCATTTT.

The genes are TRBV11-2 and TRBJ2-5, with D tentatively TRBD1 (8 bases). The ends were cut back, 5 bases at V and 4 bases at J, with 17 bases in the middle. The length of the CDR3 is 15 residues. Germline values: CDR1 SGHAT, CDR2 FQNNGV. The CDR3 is CASSKGQGGGETQYF. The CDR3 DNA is TGTGCCAGCAGCAAAGGACAGGGAGGGGGAGAGACCCAGTACTTC.

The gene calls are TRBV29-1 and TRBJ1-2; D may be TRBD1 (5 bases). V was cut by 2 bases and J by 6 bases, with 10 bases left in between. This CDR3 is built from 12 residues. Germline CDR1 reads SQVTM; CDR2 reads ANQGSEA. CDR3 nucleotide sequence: TGCAGCGTTGAACCCAGGGAAAATGGCTACACCTTC. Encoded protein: CSVEPRENGYTF.

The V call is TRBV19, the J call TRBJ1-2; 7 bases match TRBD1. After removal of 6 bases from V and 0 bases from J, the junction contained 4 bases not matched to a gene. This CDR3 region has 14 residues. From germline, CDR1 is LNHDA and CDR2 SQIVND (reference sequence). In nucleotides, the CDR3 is TGTGCCAGTAGAGGGACAGCAACTAACTATGGCTACACCTTC. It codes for CASRGTATNYGYTF.

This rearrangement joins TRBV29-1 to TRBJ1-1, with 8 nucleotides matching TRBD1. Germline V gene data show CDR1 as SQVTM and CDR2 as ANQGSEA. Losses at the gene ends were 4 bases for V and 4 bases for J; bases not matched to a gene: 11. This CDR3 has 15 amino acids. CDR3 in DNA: TGCAGCGTTGCCTTTGGACAGGGCGGGTCCACTGAAGCTTTCTTT. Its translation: CSVAFGQGGSTEAFF. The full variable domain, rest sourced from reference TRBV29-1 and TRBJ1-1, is SAVISQKPSRDICQRGTSLTIQCQVDSQVTMMFWYRQQPGQSLTLIATANQGSEATYESGFVIDKFPISRPNLTFSTLTVSNMSPEDSSIYLCSVAFGQGGSTEAFFGQGTRLTVV.

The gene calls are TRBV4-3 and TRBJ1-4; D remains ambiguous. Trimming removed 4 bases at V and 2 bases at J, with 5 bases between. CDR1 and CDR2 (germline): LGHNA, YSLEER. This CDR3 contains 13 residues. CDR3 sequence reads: CASSPYTNEKLFF. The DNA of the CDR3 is TGCGCCAGCAGCCCCTATACTAATGAAAAACTGTTTTTT.

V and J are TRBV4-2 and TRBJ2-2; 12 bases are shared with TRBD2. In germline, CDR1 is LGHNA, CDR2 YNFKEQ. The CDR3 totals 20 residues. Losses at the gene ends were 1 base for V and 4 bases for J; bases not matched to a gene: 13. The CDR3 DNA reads TGTGCCAGCAGCCAAGGTATTGGTCTAGCGGGAGGGCCTAGCACCGGGGAGCTGTTTTTT. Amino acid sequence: CASSQGIGLAGGPSTGELFF.

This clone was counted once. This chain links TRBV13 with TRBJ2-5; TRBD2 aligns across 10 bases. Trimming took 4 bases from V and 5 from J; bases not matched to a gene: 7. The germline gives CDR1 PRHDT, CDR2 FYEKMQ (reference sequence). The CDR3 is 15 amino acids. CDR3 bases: TGTGCCAGCAGCTCGAGCGGGGGGGCCGCGGAGACCCAGTACTTC. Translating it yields CASSSSGGAAETQYF.

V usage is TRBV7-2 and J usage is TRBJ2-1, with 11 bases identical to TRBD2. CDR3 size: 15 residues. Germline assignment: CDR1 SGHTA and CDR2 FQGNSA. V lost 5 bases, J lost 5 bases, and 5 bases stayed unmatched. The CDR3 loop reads CASSLSGRVHNEQFF. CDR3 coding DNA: TGTGCCAGCAGCCTTAGCGGGAGGGTCCACAATGAGCAGTTCTTC.

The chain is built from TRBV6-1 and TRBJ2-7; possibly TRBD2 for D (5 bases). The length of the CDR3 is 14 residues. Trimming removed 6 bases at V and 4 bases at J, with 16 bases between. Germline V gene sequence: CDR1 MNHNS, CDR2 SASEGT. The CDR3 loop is CASSRELSGYEQYF. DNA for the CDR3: TGTGCCAGCAGCCGGGAATTGTCTGGATACGAGCAGTACTTC.

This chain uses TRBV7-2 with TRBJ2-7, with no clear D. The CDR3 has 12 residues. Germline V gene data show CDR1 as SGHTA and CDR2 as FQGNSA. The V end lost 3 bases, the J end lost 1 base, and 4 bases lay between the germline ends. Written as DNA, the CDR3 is TGTGCCAGCAGCTTTTTTTCCTACGAGCAGTACTTC. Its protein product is CASSFFSYEQYF.

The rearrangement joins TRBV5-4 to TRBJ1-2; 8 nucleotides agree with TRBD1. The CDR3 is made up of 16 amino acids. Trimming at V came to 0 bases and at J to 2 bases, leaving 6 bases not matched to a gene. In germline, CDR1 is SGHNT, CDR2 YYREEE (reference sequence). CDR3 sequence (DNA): TGTGCCAGCAGCTTGGGGACCAGGACAGGGAACTATGGCTACACCTTC. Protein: CASSLGTRTGNYGYTF.

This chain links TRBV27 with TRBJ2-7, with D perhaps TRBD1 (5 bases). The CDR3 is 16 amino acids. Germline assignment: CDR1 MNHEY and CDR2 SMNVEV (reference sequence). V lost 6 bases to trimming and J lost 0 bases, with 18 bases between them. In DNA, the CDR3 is TGTGCCAGCAGCCCTGACCAGGGCACCCACTCCTACGAGCAGTACTTC. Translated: CASSPDQGTHSYEQYF.

The chain's CDR3 is CASSWTSNNEQFF. CDR3 bases: TGTGCCAGCAGCTGGACTAGCAACAATGAGCAGTTCTTC. This sequence joins TRBV6-5 and TRBJ2-1; 8 nucleotides agree with TRBD2. The CDR3 runs 13 residues. In germline, CDR1 is MNHEY, CDR2 SVGAGI. The V segment lost 6 bases and the J segment 5 bases; nucleotides outside the gene matches: 3.

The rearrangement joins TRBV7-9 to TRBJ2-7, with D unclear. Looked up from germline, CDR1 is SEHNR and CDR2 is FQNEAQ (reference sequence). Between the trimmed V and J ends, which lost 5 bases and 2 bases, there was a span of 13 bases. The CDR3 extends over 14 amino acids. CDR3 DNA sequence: TGTGCCAGCAGCACGACCGACCCTACCTACGAGCAGTACTTC. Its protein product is CASSTTDPTYEQYF.

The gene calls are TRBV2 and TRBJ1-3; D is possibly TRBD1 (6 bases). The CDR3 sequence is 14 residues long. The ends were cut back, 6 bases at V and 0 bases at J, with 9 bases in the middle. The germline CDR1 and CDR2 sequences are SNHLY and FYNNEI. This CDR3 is CASSRDNSGNTIYF. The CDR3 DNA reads TGTGCCAGCAGCCGGGACAACTCTGGAAACACCATATATTTT. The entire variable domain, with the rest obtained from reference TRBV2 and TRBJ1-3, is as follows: EPEVTQTPSHQVTQMGQEVILRCVPISNHLYFYWYRQILGQKVEFLVSFYNNEISEKSEIFDDQFSVERPDGSNFTLKIRSTKLEDSAMYFCASSRDNSGNTIYFGEGSWLTVV.

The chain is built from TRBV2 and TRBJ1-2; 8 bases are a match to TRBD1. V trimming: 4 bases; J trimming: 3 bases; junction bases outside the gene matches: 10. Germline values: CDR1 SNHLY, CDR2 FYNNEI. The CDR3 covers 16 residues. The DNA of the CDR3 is TGTGCCAGCAGTGTTTATCGACAGGGGACAGACTATGGCTACACCTTC. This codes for CASSVYRQGTDYGYTF.

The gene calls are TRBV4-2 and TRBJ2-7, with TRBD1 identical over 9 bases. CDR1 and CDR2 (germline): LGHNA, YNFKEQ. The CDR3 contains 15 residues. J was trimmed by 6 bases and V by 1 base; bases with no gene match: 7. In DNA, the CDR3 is TGTGCCAGCAGCCAAGGACCGGGACAGGGCCTCGAGCAGTACTTC. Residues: CASSQGPGQGLEQYF.